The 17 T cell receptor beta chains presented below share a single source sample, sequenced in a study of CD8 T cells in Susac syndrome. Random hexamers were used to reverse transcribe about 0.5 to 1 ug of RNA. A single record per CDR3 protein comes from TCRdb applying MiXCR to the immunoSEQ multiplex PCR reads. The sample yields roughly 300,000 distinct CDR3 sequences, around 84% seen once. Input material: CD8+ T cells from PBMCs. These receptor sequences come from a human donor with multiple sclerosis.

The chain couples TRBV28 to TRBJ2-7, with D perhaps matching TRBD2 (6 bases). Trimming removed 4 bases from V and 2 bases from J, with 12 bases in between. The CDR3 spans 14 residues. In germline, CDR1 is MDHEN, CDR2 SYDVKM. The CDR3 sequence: CASSYGTYTYEQYF. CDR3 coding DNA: TGTGCCAGCAGTTACGGGACTTACACCTACGAGCAGTACTTC.

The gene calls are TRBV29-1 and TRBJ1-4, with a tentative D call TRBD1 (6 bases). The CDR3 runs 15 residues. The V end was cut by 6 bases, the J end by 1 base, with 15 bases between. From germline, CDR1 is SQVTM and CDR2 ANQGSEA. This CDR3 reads CSVLPKQGTNEKLFF. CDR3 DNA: TGCAGCGTCCTTCCAAAACAGGGAACTAATGAAAAACTGTTTTTT.

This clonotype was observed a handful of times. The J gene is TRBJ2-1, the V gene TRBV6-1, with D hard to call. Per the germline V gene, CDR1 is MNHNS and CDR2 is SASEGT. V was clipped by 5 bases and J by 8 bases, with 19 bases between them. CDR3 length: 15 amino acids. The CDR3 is CASSPSSTGWYEQFF. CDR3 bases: TGTGCCAGCAGTCCCTCTTCGACTGGCTGGTATGAGCAGTTCTTC.

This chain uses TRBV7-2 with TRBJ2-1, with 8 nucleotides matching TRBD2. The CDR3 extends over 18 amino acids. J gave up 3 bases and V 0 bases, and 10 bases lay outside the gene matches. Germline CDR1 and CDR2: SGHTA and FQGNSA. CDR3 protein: CASSLALAGRALYNEQFF. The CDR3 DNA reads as TGTGCCAGCAGCTTAGCCCTAGCGGGTCGAGCCCTCTACAATGAGCAGTTCTTC. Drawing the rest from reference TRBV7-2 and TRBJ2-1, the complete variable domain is GAGVSQSPSNKVTEKGKDVELRCDPISGHTALYWYRQSLGQGLEFLIYFQGNSAPDKSGLPSDRFSAERTGGSVSTLTIQRTQQEDSAVYLCASSLALAGRALYNEQFFGPGTRLTVL.

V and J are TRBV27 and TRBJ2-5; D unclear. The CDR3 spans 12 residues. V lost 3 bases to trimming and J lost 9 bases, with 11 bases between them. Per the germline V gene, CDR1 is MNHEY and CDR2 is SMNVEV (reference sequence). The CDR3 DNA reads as TGTGCCAGCAGTTTGGGTCCGACACCCCAGTACTTC. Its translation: CASSLGPTPQYF.

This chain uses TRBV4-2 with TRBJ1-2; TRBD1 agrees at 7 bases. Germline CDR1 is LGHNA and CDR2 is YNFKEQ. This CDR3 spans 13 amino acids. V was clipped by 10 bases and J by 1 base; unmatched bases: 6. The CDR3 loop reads CATRDRLNYGYTF. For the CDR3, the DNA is TGTGCCACCAGGGACAGACTTAACTATGGCTACACCTTC.

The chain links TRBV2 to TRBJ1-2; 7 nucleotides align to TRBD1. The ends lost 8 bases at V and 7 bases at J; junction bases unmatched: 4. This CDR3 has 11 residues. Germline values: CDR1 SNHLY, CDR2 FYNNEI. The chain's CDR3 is CASRDRPGYTF. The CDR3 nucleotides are TGTGCCAGCCGGGACAGACCTGGCTACACCTTC.

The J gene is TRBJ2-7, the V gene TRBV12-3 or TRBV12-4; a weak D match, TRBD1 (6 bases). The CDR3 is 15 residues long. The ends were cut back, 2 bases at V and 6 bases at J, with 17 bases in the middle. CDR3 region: CASSLLSQGSGEQYF. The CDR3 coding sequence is TGTGCCAGCAGTTTATTATCTCAGGGGAGTGGCGAGCAGTACTTC.

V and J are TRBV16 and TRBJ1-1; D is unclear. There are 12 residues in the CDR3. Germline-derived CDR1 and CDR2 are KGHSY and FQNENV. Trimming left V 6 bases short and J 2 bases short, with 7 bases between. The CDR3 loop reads CASSIRNTEAFF. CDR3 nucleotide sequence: TGTGCCAGCAGTATTAGAAACACTGAAGCTTTCTTT.

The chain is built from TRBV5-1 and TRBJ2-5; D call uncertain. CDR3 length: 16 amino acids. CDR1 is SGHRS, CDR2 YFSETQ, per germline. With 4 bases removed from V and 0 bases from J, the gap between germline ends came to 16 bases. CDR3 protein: CASSRRFFQNQETQYF. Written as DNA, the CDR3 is TGCGCCAGCAGCCGACGATTCTTTCAGAACCAAGAGACCCAGTACTTC.

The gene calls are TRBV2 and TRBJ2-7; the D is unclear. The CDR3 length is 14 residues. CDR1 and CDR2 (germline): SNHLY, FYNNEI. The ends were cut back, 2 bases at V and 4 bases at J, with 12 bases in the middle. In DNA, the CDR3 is TGTGCCAGCAGTGAACTGGAAATTGGTTACGAGCAGTACTTC. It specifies CASSELEIGYEQYF.

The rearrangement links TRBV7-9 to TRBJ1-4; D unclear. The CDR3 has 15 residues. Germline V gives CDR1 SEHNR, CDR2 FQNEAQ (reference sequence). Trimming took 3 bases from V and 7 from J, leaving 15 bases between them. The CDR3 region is CASSFFEEVREKLFF. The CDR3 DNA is TGTGCCAGCAGCTTCTTTGAGGAGGTTCGTGAAAAACTGTTTTTT.

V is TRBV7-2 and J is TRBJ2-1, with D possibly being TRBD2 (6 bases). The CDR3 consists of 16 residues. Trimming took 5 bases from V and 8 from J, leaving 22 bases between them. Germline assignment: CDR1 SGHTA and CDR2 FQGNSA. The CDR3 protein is CASSTSRDSPVHEQFF. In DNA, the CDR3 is TGTGCCAGCAGCACCTCCCGGGACTCTCCAGTCCATGAGCAGTTCTTC.

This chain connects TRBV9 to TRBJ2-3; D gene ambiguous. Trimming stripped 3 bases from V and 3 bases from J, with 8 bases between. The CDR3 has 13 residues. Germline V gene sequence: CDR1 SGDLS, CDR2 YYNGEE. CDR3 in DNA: TGTGCCAGCAGCGCCGACGTTACAGATACGCAGTATTTT. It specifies CASSADVTDTQYF.

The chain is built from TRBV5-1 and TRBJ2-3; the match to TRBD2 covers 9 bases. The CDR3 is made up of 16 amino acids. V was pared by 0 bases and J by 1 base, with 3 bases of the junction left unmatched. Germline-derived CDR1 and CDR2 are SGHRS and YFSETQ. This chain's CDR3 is CASSLGIAGGTDTQYF. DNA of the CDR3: TGCGCCAGCAGCTTGGGTATAGCGGGAGGCACAGATACGCAGTATTTT.

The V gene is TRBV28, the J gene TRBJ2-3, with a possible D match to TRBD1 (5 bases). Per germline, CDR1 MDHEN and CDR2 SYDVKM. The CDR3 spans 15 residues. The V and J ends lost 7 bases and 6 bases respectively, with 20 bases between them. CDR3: CASTIKGLKGDTQYF. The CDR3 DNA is TGTGCCAGCACTATTAAGGGTCTTAAGGGGGATACGCAGTATTTT.

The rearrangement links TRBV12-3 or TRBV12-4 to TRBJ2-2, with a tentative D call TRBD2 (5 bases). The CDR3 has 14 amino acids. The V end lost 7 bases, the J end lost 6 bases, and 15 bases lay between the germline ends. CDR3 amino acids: CASTLPGIPGELFF. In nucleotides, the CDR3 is TGTGCCAGCACCCTTCCCGGGATTCCCGGGGAGCTGTTTTTT.